One sample yielded the 11 T cell receptor beta chains listed below, sequenced in a study of blood T cell repertoires in COVID-19. Only in-frame clones appear in the TCRdb table, and some are missing; sequencing was by immunoSEQ multiplex PCR. This sample has 250,000 to 350,000 clones; about four fifths occur once, and the top ten carry around 1.6%. Specimen: peripheral blood. Receptor source: a human donor with COVID-19, enrolled during active disease. The donor label of this sample is uncertain.

The gene calls are TRBV5-1 and TRBJ2-7; D not certain. Germline values: CDR1 SGHRS, CDR2 YFSETQ. The CDR3 is 12 amino acids. The V end lost 2 bases, the J end lost 5 bases, and 8 bases lay between the germline ends. The CDR3 is CASSLTEHEQYF. The CDR3 nucleotides are TGCGCCAGCAGCTTAACAGAACACGAGCAGTACTTC.

The rearrangement uses TRBV2 and TRBJ1-6, with D maybe TRBD1 (6 bases). V gave up 5 bases and J gave up 5 bases, with 10 bases separating them. Germline-derived CDR1 and CDR2 are SNHLY and FYNNEI. CDR3 length: 14 amino acids. CDR3 sequence reads: CASSTGLNNSPLHF. The CDR3 DNA reads as TGTGCCAGCAGTACAGGGCTTAATAATTCACCCCTCCACTTT. Full variable domain (remainder filled in from reference TRBV2 and TRBJ1-6): EPEVTQTPSHQVTQMGQEVILRCVPISNHLYFYWYRQILGQKVEFLVSFYNNEISEKSEIFDDQFSVERPDGSNFTLKIRSTKLEDSAMYFCASSTGLNNSPLHFGNGTRLTVT.

The chain employs TRBV7-2 and TRBJ1-4; unclear D gene. Germline V lookup: CDR1 SGHTA, CDR2 FQGNSA. The CDR3 sequence is 15 residues long. Trimming removed 6 bases from V and 6 bases from J, with 17 bases in between. CDR3 in DNA: TGTGCCAGCAGGAACTCTCCGGGGTGGGATGAAAAACTGTTTTTT. The encoded protein is CASRNSPGWDEKLFF. The variable domain in full, completed from reference TRBV7-2 and TRBJ1-4, reads GAGVSQSPSNKVTEKGKDVELRCDPISGHTALYWYRQSLGQGLEFLIYFQGNSAPDKSGLPSDRFSAERTGGSVSTLTIQRTQQEDSAVYLCASRNSPGWDEKLFFGSGTQLSVL.

This clone was seen only once. This chain connects TRBV28 to TRBJ2-5; TRBD1 might be the D (6 bases). The CDR3 extends over 17 amino acids. CDR1 MDHEN and CDR2 SYDVKM come from the germline V gene. V gave up 4 bases and J gave up 7 bases, with 25 bases separating them. In DNA form, the CDR3 reads TGTGCCAGCAGTTCAGACGTGGGGGCCTCCCTGAGGGTGACCCAGTACTTC. Amino acids: CASSSDVGASLRVTQYF.

Only one count was recorded for this clone. The rearrangement uses TRBV5-1 and TRBJ2-7; 7 nucleotides agree with TRBD1. Germline CDR1 and CDR2: SGHRS and YFSETQ. The CDR3 consists of 15 residues. The junction had 4 bases not matched to a gene; V was cut back by 1 base and J by 0 bases. CDR3 DNA sequence: TGCGCCAGCAGCTTGCGGCGGACAGGCTCCTACGAGCAGTACTTC. It encodes CASSLRRTGSYEQYF. Combining the CDR3 with reference TRBV5-1 and TRBJ2-7 gives the whole variable domain KAGVTQTPRYLIKTRGQQVTLSCSPISGHRSVSWYQQTPGQGLQFLFEYFSETQRNKGNFPGRFSGRQFSNSRSEMNVSTLELGDSALYLCASSLRRTGSYEQYFGPGTRLTVT.

J is TRBJ2-1 and V is TRBV11-3, with TRBD2 matching over 12 bases. The V gene's germline CDR1 is SGHNT and CDR2 YENEEA. The trim removed 5 bases at V and 5 bases at J, leaving 7 bases unmatched. This CDR3 contains 16 residues. The DNA of the CDR3 is TGTGCCAGCAGCGGCTGGACTAGCGGGGACAACAATGAGCAGTTCTTC. Translating it yields CASSGWTSGDNNEQFF.

The chain recombines TRBV10-3 with TRBJ1-1, with 8 bases aligning to TRBD1. The CDR3 contains 13 residues. The ends lost 2 bases at V and 5 bases at J; junction bases unmatched: 1. Germline CDR1 ENHRY, CDR2 SYGVKD. CDR3 residues: CAISEQGATEAFF. In DNA, the CDR3 is TGTGCCATCAGTGAGCAGGGGGCGACTGAAGCTTTCTTT.

The chain uses TRBV6-6 and TRBJ1-2; TRBD1 might be the D (6 bases). Germline-derived CDR1 and CDR2 are MNHNY and SVGAGI (reference sequence). V gave up 5 bases and J gave up 4 bases, with 14 bases separating them. The CDR3 is 14 residues long. CDR3 bases: TGTGCCAGCAGTGGAACAGGGTTAATCTATGGCTACACCTTC. This translates into CASSGTGLIYGYTF.

V is TRBV2 and J is TRBJ2-1, with 11 bases lining up with TRBD2. After removal of 6 bases from V and 1 base from J, the junction contained 2 bases not matched to a gene. Germline-derived CDR1 and CDR2 are SNHLY and FYNNEI. This CDR3 spans 15 amino acids. The CDR3 spells CASSVAGGSYNEQFF. The CDR3 coding sequence is TGTGCCAGCAGCGTAGCGGGAGGGTCCTACAATGAGCAGTTCTTC.

The V call is TRBV5-1, the J call TRBJ1-1, with TRBD1 matching 9 bases. CDR3 length: 16 amino acids. The germline V gene encodes CDR1 SGHRS and CDR2 YFSETQ. The J segment lost 3 bases and the V segment lost 3 bases, leaving 9 bases of the junction unmatched. The CDR3 coding sequence is TGCGCCAGCAGCTGGGGACAGGGAGGGTCGGACACTGAAGCTTTCTTT. Amino acid sequence: CASSWGQGGSDTEAFF.

The chain uses TRBV6-5 and TRBJ2-1; possibly TRBD2 for D (5 bases). The CDR3 extends over 13 amino acids. V gave up 0 bases and J gave up 10 bases, with 10 bases separating them. Germline V lookup: CDR1 MNHEY, CDR2 SVGAGI. For the CDR3, the DNA is TGTGCCAGCAGTTACTCGGACTCCGGCGAGCAGTTCTTC. Translated, it gives CASSYSDSGEQFF.